These 20 T cell receptor beta chains originate from one sample sequenced in a study of naive and memory T cell subsets. Amplification of ligated cDNA took four PCR rounds with SP2 and nested alpha and beta constant primers. TCRdb fed the 5' RACE reads into MiXCR, producing one record per CDR3 protein. The sample lists approximately 58,000 distinct CDR3 sequences, roughly 6.7% occurring once. The library had UMIs added by 3' ligation of an oligonucleotide to TCR cDNA. Source of these receptors: a male donor in good health.

The CDR3 bases are TGTGCCAGCAGGCCCCCGGGGAGACGAACAGATACGCAGTATTTT. Protein product: CASRPPGRRTDTQYF. This chain uses TRBV6-6 with TRBJ2-3, with D perhaps matching TRBD2 (5 bases). Germline lookup yields CDR1 MNHNY and CDR2 SVGAGI (reference sequence). Trimming pared 6 bases from V and 3 bases from J, leaving 16 bases between. The CDR3 length is 15 residues.

This clonotype showed up many times. J is TRBJ2-1 and V is TRBV5-1; no firm D call. V lost 4 bases and J 3 bases, leaving 5 bases between the germline ends. The germline CDR1 and CDR2 sequences are SGHRS and YFSETQ. This CDR3 is 12 amino acids long. The CDR3 nucleotides are TGCGCCAGCAGCCCGGACTACAATGAGCAGTTCTTC. Translation gives CASSPDYNEQFF.

Comment on this clonotype: It may be a read error: a sequence one base away is much more abundant. The genes are TRBV7-2 and TRBJ2-7; D perhaps matches TRBD1 (6 bases). Germline CDR1 reads SGHTA; CDR2 reads FQGNSA. V dropped 5 bases and J dropped 2 bases, with 13 bases sitting between them. The CDR3 consists of 14 residues. CDR3 sequence (DNA): TGTGCCAGCAGCCCCTTGGGGGCTACCTACGAGCAGTACTTC. It yields the protein CASSPLGATYEQYF.

The CDR3 DNA follows: TGTGCCAGCAGTTACTCGATGGCCCCAGGGAATTCACCCCTCCACTTT. It yields the protein CASSYSMAPGNSPLHF. The chain recombines TRBV6-2 or TRBV6-3 with TRBJ1-6; weak D call: TRBD1 (5 bases). The germline V gene encodes CDR1 MNHEY and CDR2 SVGEGT. The CDR3 loop spans 16 amino acids. V was shortened by 0 bases and J by 7 bases, with 13 bases between the two germline ends.

In its sample, this clonotype was seen many times. The chain employs TRBV6-5 and TRBJ2-5; possible D gene TRBD1, 5 bases. Looked up from germline, CDR1 is MNHEY and CDR2 is SVGAGI. The V gene lost 2 bases and the J gene lost 1 base, with 5 bases spanning the gap. This CDR3 is built from 13 residues. CDR3: CASSYDSQETQYF. The CDR3 bases are TGTGCCAGCAGTTACGACAGCCAAGAGACCCAGTACTTC.

This chain links TRBV15 with TRBJ2-7, with D perhaps being TRBD1 or TRBD2 (5 bases each). The CDR3 spans 15 residues. V dropped 2 bases and J dropped 2 bases, with 13 bases sitting between them. Looked up from germline, CDR1 is LNHNV and CDR2 is YYDKDF (reference sequence). The CDR3 DNA follows: TGTGCCACCAGCAGATCGGGACCTACCCCCTACGAGCAGTACTTC. It encodes CATSRSGPTPYEQYF.

The chain uses TRBV20-1 and TRBJ1-5, with TRBD1 matching 7 bases. Per the germline V gene, CDR1 is DFQATT and CDR2 is SNEGSKA (reference sequence). V lost 1 base, J lost 2 bases, and 5 bases stayed unmatched. This CDR3 is built from 15 residues. The CDR3 sequence: CSARANRGGNQPQHF. CDR3 DNA sequence: TGCAGTGCTAGAGCTAACAGGGGTGGCAATCAGCCCCAGCATTTT.

The rearrangement uses TRBV2 and TRBJ2-6, with D maybe TRBD2 (5 bases). Germline CDR1 and CDR2: SNHLY and FYNNEI. The CDR3 is 15 amino acids. Trimming pared 6 bases from V and 0 bases from J, leaving 9 bases between. The CDR3 here is CASRAESSGANVLTF. CDR3 DNA sequence: TGTGCCAGCAGAGCGGAAAGCTCTGGGGCCAACGTCCTGACTTTC.

The gene calls are TRBV19 and TRBJ2-7; D remains ambiguous. The germline V gene encodes CDR1 LNHDA and CDR2 SQIVND (reference sequence). Trimming took off 11 bases at V and 3 bases at J, with 11 bases between the two ends. This CDR3 has 11 amino acids. CDR3 nucleotide sequence: TGTGCCCGAAACTCGAACTACGAGCAGTACTTC. Its translation is CARNSNYEQYF.

In this sample, this clonotype turned up many times. The rearrangement joins TRBV5-4 to TRBJ2-2; no firm D call. Trimming shortened V by 0 bases and J by 9 bases, and 6 bases separated the two germline ends. Germline values: CDR1 SGHNT, CDR2 YYREEE (reference sequence). The CDR3 has 12 residues. This CDR3 is CASSLGGWELFF. In DNA form, the CDR3 reads TGTGCCAGCAGCTTGGGAGGTTGGGAGCTGTTTTTT.

On this clonotype itself: This sequence may be a read error, since a much larger clone differs from it by one base. The V gene is TRBV20-1, the J gene TRBJ2-7, with a tentative D call TRBD2 (7 bases). This CDR3 is built from 15 residues. Germline V gene sequence: CDR1 DFQATT, CDR2 SNEGSKA (reference sequence). V gave up 5 bases and J gave up 9 bases, with 26 bases separating them. CDR3 sequence reads: CSASQGSGTEGGQYF. DNA for the CDR3: TGCAGTGCTTCCCAAGGGAGCGGGACTGAAGGGGGGCAGTACTTC.

This chain connects TRBV10-3 to TRBJ2-7, with D possibly TRBD2 on 6 matching bases. Trimming removed 10 bases from V and 2 bases from J, with 15 bases in between. Germline V gene data show CDR1 as ENHRY and CDR2 as SYGVKD. The CDR3 runs to 13 residues. CDR3 amino acids: CATHGTEAYEQYF. The CDR3 DNA reads TGTGCCACCCACGGGACTGAAGCCTACGAGCAGTACTTC.

This clonotype is medium-sized by share. The genes are TRBV6-5 and TRBJ1-2; a possible D gene is TRBD1 (5 bases). This CDR3 region has 14 residues. CDR1 is MNHEY, CDR2 SVGAGI, per germline. Trimming shortened V by 2 bases and J by 4 bases, and 11 bases separated the two germline ends. The CDR3 here is CASSYHPGLYGYTF. The CDR3 nucleotides read TGTGCCAGCAGTTACCACCCAGGGCTCTATGGCTACACCTTC.

In this sample, this clonotype turned up a few times. This chain joins TRBV10-3 and TRBJ2-6, with 8 positions matching TRBD1. Per germline, CDR1 ENHRY and CDR2 SYGVKD. This CDR3 has 20 amino acids. V was pared by 5 bases and J by 1 base, with 16 bases of the junction left unmatched. For the CDR3, the DNA is TGTGCCATCAGTTCCGACTTAGGACAGGGCAGTTCTTCTGGGGCCAACGTCCTGACTTTC. This encodes CAISSDLGQGSSSGANVLTF.

This clonotype has only a few counts. The chain joins TRBV7-8 to TRBJ2-7; 7 nucleotides match TRBD2. Unmatched junction bases numbered 11, after V lost 5 bases and J lost 7 bases. Germline V gene data show CDR1 as SGHVS and CDR2 as FQNEAQ. The length of the CDR3 is 14 residues. The CDR3 sequence is CASSPGGSSGEQYF. The DNA of the CDR3 is TGTGCCAGCAGCCCTGGCGGGAGTTCGGGTGAGCAGTACTTC.

The CDR3 loop is CASSLPGQGHTIYF. CDR3 DNA sequence: TGTGCCAGCAGCTTACCCGGACAGGGACACACCATATATTTT. The chain recombines TRBV7-9 with TRBJ1-3, with TRBD1 identical over 8 bases. The CDR3 is made up of 14 amino acids. J gave up 8 bases and V 2 bases, and 5 bases lay outside the gene matches. The V gene's germline CDR1 is SEHNR and CDR2 FQNEAQ (reference sequence).

Many counts were recorded for this clonotype. The chain recombines TRBV19 with TRBJ1-2; D not certain. V gave up 11 bases and J gave up 0 bases, with 13 bases separating them. This CDR3 region has 13 residues. Germline loops: CDR1 LNHDA, CDR2 SQIVND (reference sequence). The CDR3 reads CAGSWTANYGYTF. CDR3 sequence (DNA): TGTGCCGGTTCCTGGACGGCTAACTATGGCTACACCTTC.

This clonotype has more than one count but fewer than ten. The rearrangement links TRBV30 to TRBJ1-2, with a weak D call TRBD1 (5 bases). Trimming took 0 bases from V and 8 from J, leaving 13 bases between them. Germline CDR1 is GTSNPN and CDR2 is SVGIG (reference sequence). This CDR3 has 13 amino acids. Written as DNA, the CDR3 is TGTGCCTGGAGTGTTGGGTTCGGGGACGGCTACACCTTC. Translation gives CAWSVGFGDGYTF.

This clonotype was counted a few times. This chain joins TRBV6-5 and TRBJ2-3, with D maybe TRBD2 (5 bases). V lost 6 bases to trimming and J lost 6 bases, with 16 bases between them. Per the germline V gene, CDR1 is MNHEY and CDR2 is SVGAGI. The CDR3 covers 14 residues. The CDR3 DNA is TGTGCCAGCAGCATCAGGTCCTCGGGGGATACGCAGTATTTT. Translating it yields CASSIRSSGDTQYF.

There are a few counts of this clonotype. The V gene is TRBV5-1, the J gene TRBJ2-3; the match to TRBD2 covers 9 bases. Looked up from germline, CDR1 is SGHRS and CDR2 is YFSETQ. This CDR3 is built from 16 residues. V dropped 0 bases and J dropped 2; count of bases not matched to a gene: 4. DNA of the CDR3: TGCGCCAGCAGCTTGGTTCTAGCGGGGCCCACAGATACGCAGTATTTT. It codes for CASSLVLAGPTDTQYF.